This is a list of T cell receptor beta chains from one sample in a study of T-cell reconstitution after alpha-beta-depleted transplantation in children. TCRdb independently ran MiXCR on the PCR reads; one entry per CDR3 protein. The sample lists about 980,000 distinct CDR3 sequences, under 30% occurring once. Sequenced material: PBMCs, mostly from graft donor cells, taken 360 days after TCRalphabeta/CD19-depleted stem cell transplant. These receptors came from a boy in the first two years of life who had a stem cell transplant for SCID, so the T cells may come from the graft donor. The CDR3 runs from the conserved cysteine through the conserved F or W. D genes are given only for firm matches. Only some rows state a clone size, as once, few, many or a class for expanded clones.

clone_size: -; j_call: TRBJ2-7; v_call: TRBV3-1; d_call: -; cdr3_nt: TGTGCCAGCAGCCAGGTGATGGTCGGAAGCCCCTACGAGCAGTACTTC; cdr3_aa: CASSQVMVGSPYEQYF
clone_size: few; j_call: TRBJ2-1; v_call: TRBV15; d_call: -; cdr3_nt: TGTGCCACCAGCAGTCGGGGAGATGAGCAGTTCTTC; cdr3_aa: CATSSRGDEQFF
clone_size: few; j_call: TRBJ2-1; v_call: TRBV7-9; d_call: TRBD1; cdr3_nt: TGTGCCCGACAGGGGGCTAACAATGAGCAGTTCTTC; cdr3_aa: CARQGANNEQFF
clone_size: -; j_call: TRBJ1-6; v_call: TRBV20-1; d_call: -; cdr3_nt: TGCAGTGCTAGAGACGTCGGGTTCAATTCACCCCTCCACTTT; cdr3_aa: CSARDVGFNSPLHF
clone_size: -; j_call: TRBJ2-7; v_call: TRBV11-2; d_call: TRBD1; cdr3_nt: TGTGCCAGCAGCGTCCGGGACAGGGGGCCTTTCGCCTTTTACGAGCAGTACTTC; cdr3_aa: CASSVRDRGPFAFYEQYF
clone_size: few; j_call: TRBJ2-7; v_call: TRBV28; d_call: -; cdr3_nt: TGTGCCAGCAGTCCCACCCGAGTAGCTTCTCCCTACGAGCAGTACTTC; cdr3_aa: CASSPTRVASPYEQYF
clone_size: -; j_call: TRBJ2-7; v_call: TRBV28; d_call: -; cdr3_nt: TGTGCCAGCAGTTTAATGGGGAGCTCCGAGCAGTACTTC; cdr3_aa: CASSLMGSSEQYF
clone_size: -; j_call: TRBJ2-1; v_call: TRBV11-1; d_call: -; cdr3_nt: TGTGCCAGCAGCTCGAGAGGGACCAAATCGTTCTCCTACAATGAGCAGTTCTTC; cdr3_aa: CASSSRGTKSFSYNEQFF
clone_size: -; j_call: TRBJ2-1; v_call: TRBV12-3/TRBV12-4; d_call: -; cdr3_nt: TGTGCCAGCAGTGGTTTCGGGGACCCTTCCTACAATGAGCAGTTCTTC; cdr3_aa: CASSGFGDPSYNEQFF
clone_size: few; j_call: TRBJ1-5; v_call: TRBV7-9; d_call: -; cdr3_nt: TGTGCCAGCAGCTCCTCAGGGGCCTATAGCAATCAGCCCCAGCATTTT; cdr3_aa: CASSSSGAYSNQPQHF
clone_size: many; j_call: TRBJ2-7; v_call: TRBV9; d_call: -; cdr3_nt: TGTGCCAGCAGCCCTAGCGCTAGCATCCCTTACGAGCAGTACTTC; cdr3_aa: CASSPSASIPYEQYF
clone_size: few; j_call: TRBJ2-1; v_call: TRBV5-1; d_call: TRBD2; cdr3_nt: TGCGCCAGCAGCTTTTCTCCTTTCGGGACTAGCGGATCCGTTTCCTACAATGAGCAGTTCTTC; cdr3_aa: CASSFSPFGTSGSVSYNEQFF
clone_size: -; j_call: TRBJ2-7; v_call: TRBV20-1; d_call: -; cdr3_nt: TGCAGTGCTAGAGTCCCCTTTCCGGCCAGGGGCCGCTCCTACGAGCAGTACTTC; cdr3_aa: CSARVPFPARGRSYEQYF
clone_size: few; j_call: TRBJ1-6; v_call: TRBV7-8; d_call: -; cdr3_nt: TGTGCCAGCAGCATCGGCGTTTATAATTCACCCCTCCACTTT; cdr3_aa: CASSIGVYNSPLHF
clone_size: -; j_call: TRBJ2-2; v_call: TRBV5-1; d_call: -; cdr3_nt: TGCGCCAGCAACCTTTGGGGGGAGAACACCGGGGAGCTGTTTTTT; cdr3_aa: CASNLWGENTGELFF
clone_size: -; j_call: TRBJ1-1; v_call: TRBV20-1; d_call: TRBD1; cdr3_nt: TGCAGTGCTAGAAAAGAGGGGGCTAGGAACACTGAAGCTTTCTTT; cdr3_aa: CSARKEGARNTEAFF
clone_size: -; j_call: TRBJ2-4; v_call: TRBV12-3/TRBV12-4; d_call: -; cdr3_nt: TGTGCCGCAGGGGACAAAGCCAAAAACATTCAGTACTTC; cdr3_aa: CAAGDKAKNIQYF
clone_size: few; j_call: TRBJ2-7; v_call: TRBV28; d_call: -; cdr3_nt: TGTGCCACCTCGGTTGGGGACAACTCCTTCTACGAGCAGTACTTC; cdr3_aa: CATSVGDNSFYEQYF
clone_size: few; j_call: TRBJ2-7; v_call: TRBV24-1; d_call: -; cdr3_nt: TGTGCCACGTCCTACGAGCAGTACTTC; cdr3_aa: CATSYEQYF
clone_size: -; j_call: TRBJ2-1; v_call: TRBV6-2/TRBV6-3; d_call: -; cdr3_nt: TGTGCCAGCAGTCGACAGGGCTTGGGGGGGGGACAGTTCTTC; cdr3_aa: CASSRQGLGGGQFF
clone_size: few; j_call: TRBJ1-5; v_call: TRBV28; d_call: -; cdr3_nt: TGTGCCAGCAGTTCGACGGCGGGATGGGGTCAGCCCCAGCATTTT; cdr3_aa: CASSSTAGWGQPQHF